The clone carrying this T cell receptor (beta chain) was seen at least ten times. The antigen remains unidentified. RNA transcripts were the template for amplifying TCR beta CDR3 regions. The TCR CDR3 first-round RT-PCR relied on the HTBI primer set. Via MiXCR, TCRdb re-called the multiplex PCR reads, giving one row per CDR3 protein. Seen here are 550,000 to 700,000 distinct CDR3 sequences, about 15% observed once, and the top ten hold about 4.5%. The source of the sample is a study of T cells in Graves' hyperthyroidism and ophthalmopathy. The CDR3 extends over 15 amino acids. The germline V and J ends were trimmed by 5 bases and 0 bases, with 8 bases remaining between them. General study points: Among clonotypes expanded in thyroid above 0.001, most were also found in blood. The authors' 13 V-J model separated ophthalmopathy from stable hyperthyroidism.

The TCR originated in a woman aged 35 to 49 with Graves' ophthalmopathy. Sequenced material: blood. V is TRBV12-3 or TRBV12-4 and J is TRBJ2-6, with unresolved D. CDR3 sequence reads: CASSPVNSGANVLTF. CDR3 bases: TGTGCCAGCAGTCCGGTTAACTCTGGGGCCAACGTCCTGACTTTC.